This T cell receptor beta chain was identified in a study of technical replicates of blood from several donors. Sequencing was performed with immunoSEQ multiplex PCR; in TCRdb, only in-frame clones are kept and a portion is missing. The sample yields 65,000 to 90,000 clones, approximately 83% seen once. Concerning this clone itself: The identical CDR3 is also encoded by other nucleotide sequences in the sample.

Germline V CDR1 and CDR2: SGHRS, YFSETQ. The CDR3 is 17 amino acids. The junction had 5 bases not matched to a gene; V was cut back by 1 base and J by 2 bases. The rearrangement uses TRBV5-1 and TRBJ2-5, with TRBD2 matching 13 bases. This sequence originates from a human donor in good health. Some clones in this sample may be carry-over from other donors' samples. The sample taken for sequencing was PBMCs. The CDR3 loop reads CASSLTSGGARQETQYF. In nucleotides, the CDR3 is TGCGCCAGCAGCTTGACTAGCGGGGGGGCGCGGCAAGAGACCCAGTACTTC.